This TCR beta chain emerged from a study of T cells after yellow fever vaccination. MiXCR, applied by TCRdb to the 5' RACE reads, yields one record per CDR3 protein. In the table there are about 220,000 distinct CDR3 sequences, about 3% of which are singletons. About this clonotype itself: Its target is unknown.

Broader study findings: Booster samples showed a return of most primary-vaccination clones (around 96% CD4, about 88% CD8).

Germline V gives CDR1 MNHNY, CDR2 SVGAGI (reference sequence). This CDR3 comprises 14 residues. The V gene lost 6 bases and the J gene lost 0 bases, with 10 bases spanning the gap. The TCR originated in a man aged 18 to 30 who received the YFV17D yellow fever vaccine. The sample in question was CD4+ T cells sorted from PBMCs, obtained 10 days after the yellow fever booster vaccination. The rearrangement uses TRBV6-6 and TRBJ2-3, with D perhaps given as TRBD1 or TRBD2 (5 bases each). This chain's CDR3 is CASSWDRSTDTQYF. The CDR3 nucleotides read TGTGCCAGCAGCTGGGACCGTAGCACAGATACGCAGTATTTT.